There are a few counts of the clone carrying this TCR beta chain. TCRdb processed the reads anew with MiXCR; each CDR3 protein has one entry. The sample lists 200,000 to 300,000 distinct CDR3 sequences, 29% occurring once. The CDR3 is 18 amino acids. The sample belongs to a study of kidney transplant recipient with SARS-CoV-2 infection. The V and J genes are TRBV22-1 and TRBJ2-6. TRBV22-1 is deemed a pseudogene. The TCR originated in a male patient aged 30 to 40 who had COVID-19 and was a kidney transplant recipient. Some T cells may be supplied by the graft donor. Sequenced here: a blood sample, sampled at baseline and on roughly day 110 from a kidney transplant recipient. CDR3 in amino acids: CPGRLSGKRTKSGQRPDF. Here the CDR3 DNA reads TGTCCTGGGAGGCTCTCCGGAAAGCGAACAAAGTCGGGCCAACGTCCTGACTTC.